The 24 T cell receptor beta chains presented below share a single source sample, sequenced in a study of CD8+CD57+ T cells in acquired aplastic anemia. All patients picked for sequencing had shown, by flow cytometry, an expansion of CD8+CD57+ cells. It was genomic DNA that served as the template for profiling TCR beta VDJ and CDR3. TCRdb passed the reads through MiXCR, listing each CDR3 protein once. This sample carries more than 200,000 distinct CDR3 sequences, about half of them seen once, and the ten largest clones take 15% to 20%. Material: sorted CD4+, CD8+, or CD8+CD57+ T cells (not recorded which) from PBMCs. These TCRs come from a human donor with aplastic anemia.

The chain combines TRBV29-1 with TRBJ1-4; 10 bases fit TRBD1. Per germline, CDR1 SQVTM and CDR2 ANQGSEA. The CDR3 spans 14 residues. V was pared by 6 bases and J by 14 bases, with 15 bases of the junction left unmatched. CDR3 sequence (DNA): TGCAGCGTGGCGCCGGGACAGGGGAGGAGTGGTCTGTTTTTT. It yields the protein CSVAPGQGRSGLFF. Drawing the rest from reference TRBV29-1 and TRBJ1-4, the complete variable domain is SAVISQKPSRDICQRGTSLTIQCQVDSQVTMMFWYRQQPGQSLTLIATANQGSEATYESGFVIDKFPISRPNLTFSTLTVSNMSPEDSSIYLCSVAPGQGRSGLFFGSGTQLSVL.

V gene TRBV20-1 combines with J gene TRBJ2-7; 11 nucleotides agree with TRBD2. The CDR3 totals 14 residues. Trimming took 3 bases from V and 6 from J; bases not matched to a gene: 7. CDR1 is DFQATT, CDR2 SNEGSKA, per germline (reference sequence). CDR3 DNA: TGCAGTGCTAGTGCTAGCGGGGGGCCTAGCGAGCAGTACTTC. Residues: CSASASGGPSEQYF.

This clonotype was seen at least ten times. The J gene is TRBJ2-1, the V gene TRBV24-1; 8 bases line up with TRBD1. This CDR3 has 17 amino acids. Germline loops: CDR1 KGHDR, CDR2 SFDVKD. V shed 4 bases and J 3 bases; nucleotides not matched to a gene: 10. CDR3 residues: CATSDPPGQGSYNEQFF. The CDR3 coding sequence is TGTGCCACCAGTGACCCGCCCGGACAGGGAAGCTACAATGAGCAGTTCTTC.

Only a few counts were recorded for this clonotype. This rearrangement joins TRBV3-1 to TRBJ1-5; the D gene is possibly TRBD1 (6 bases). With 4 bases removed from V and 2 bases from J, the gap between germline ends came to 15 bases. The CDR3 contains 16 residues. CDR1 and CDR2 from the germline V gene are LGHDT and YNNKEL (reference sequence). CDR3 in amino acids: CASSRTGPRGNQPQHF. CDR3 DNA: TGTGCCAGCAGCCGAACAGGGCCGCGAGGCAATCAGCCCCAGCATTTT.

Ten or more counts support this clonotype. This CDR3 is CASSPDRRNTIYF. For the CDR3, the DNA is TGTGCCAGCAGCCCGGATCGGCGAAACACCATATATTTT. The V call is TRBV12-3 or TRBV12-4, the J call TRBJ1-3; D remains unclear. The CDR3 is made up of 13 amino acids. Deletions cut 6 bases from V and 5 bases from J, with 11 bases between.

The gene calls are TRBV20-1 and TRBJ1-2; perhaps TRBD1 as D (5 bases). This CDR3 contains 13 residues. V lost 5 bases and J lost 6, with 16 bases in between. Germline CDR1 is DFQATT and CDR2 is SNEGSKA (reference sequence). The CDR3 region is CSARDGGRDGYTF. The CDR3 DNA follows: TGCAGTGCTCGGGACGGCGGGAGAGATGGCTACACCTTC.

The V and J genes are TRBV20-1 and TRBJ1-2, with D unresolved. From germline, CDR1 is DFQATT and CDR2 SNEGSKA (reference sequence). This CDR3 has 12 residues. The CDR3 DNA reads as TGCAGGGTTGGCAGGCGTAACTATGGCTACACCTTC. Its translation: CRVGRRNYGYTF.

The chain couples TRBV5-8 to TRBJ2-3; TRBD2 might be the D (6 bases). Per germline, CDR1 SGHTS and CDR2 YDEGEE. This CDR3 comprises 14 residues. Trimming took off 5 bases at V and 1 base at J, with 11 bases between the two ends. CDR3 sequence (DNA): TGTGCCAGCAGTTCCTGGGGGGGCACAGATACGCAGTATTTT. Its protein is CASSSWGGTDTQYF.

Regarding this clonotype: The junction and the germline gene differ at one end; a read error may be behind it. The chain has TRBV7-6 and TRBJ1-1, with a weak D call TRBD1 (6 bases). The germline CDR1 and CDR2 sequences are SGHVS and FNYEAQ. This CDR3 comprises 17 residues. The CDR3 sequence is CASSLAPGTSLNTGAFF. DNA for the CDR3: TGTGCCAGCAGCTTAGCTCCCGGGACAAGCTTGAACACTGGAGCTTTCTTT.

As concerns this clonotype: The junction shows a germline mismatch at one end, possibly a read error. V usage is TRBV5-1 and J usage is TRBJ2-2, with D possibly being TRBD2 (7 bases). The germline V gene has CDR1 SGHRS and CDR2 YFSETQ. The CDR3 is made up of 13 amino acids. In nucleotides, the CDR3 is TGCGCCAGCAGATTGGAGGGGGGGGGGGAGCTGTTTTTT. This codes for CASRLEGGGELFF. Based on the CDR3 plus reference TRBV5-1 and TRBJ2-2, the full variable domain is KAGVTQTPRYLIKTRGQQVTLSCSPISGHRSVSWYQQTPGQGLQFLFEYFSETQRNKGNFPGRFSGRQFSNSRSEMNVSTLELGDSALYLCASRLEGGGELFFGEGSRLTVL.

This clonotype was seen many times. This chain connects TRBV27 to TRBJ1-4; D gene ambiguous. Germline V gene data show CDR1 as MNHEY and CDR2 as SMNVEV (reference sequence). V lost 6 bases and J lost 7, with 18 bases in between. The CDR3 is made up of 15 amino acids. The CDR3, as DNA: TGTGCCAGCAGACCCGGCGACGGTCGTACTGAAAAACTGTTTTTT. It specifies CASRPGDGRTEKLFF. Full variable domain (outside the CDR3, taken from reference TRBV27 and TRBJ1-4): EAQVTQNPRYLITVTGKKLTVTCSQNMNHEYMSWYRQDPGLGLRQIYYSMNVEVTDKGDVPEGYKVSRKEKRNFPLILESPSPNQTSLYFCASRPGDGRTEKLFFGSGTQLSVL.

This clonotype was detected once. Germline and junction disagree at one end, which may indicate a read error. The V and J genes are TRBV7-2 and TRBJ2-7, with 8 bases fitting TRBD1. This CDR3 contains 14 residues. Germline V gene sequence: CDR1 SGHTA, CDR2 FQGNSA. The DNA of the CDR3 is TGCGCCAGCAGCCAACGGACAGGGTCCTACGAGCAGTACTTC. It specifies CASSQRTGSYEQYF. The entire variable domain, with the rest obtained from reference TRBV7-2 and TRBJ2-7, is as follows: GAGVSQSPSNKVTEKGKDVELRCDPISGHTALYWYRQSLGQGLEFLIYFQGNSAPDKSGLPSDRFSAERTGGSVSTLTIQRTQQEDSAVYLCASSQRTGSYEQYFGPGTRLTVT.

Many counts were recorded for this clonotype. This chain connects TRBV24-1 to TRBJ2-1; D perhaps matches TRBD1 (6 bases). This CDR3 region has 15 residues. Per the germline V gene, CDR1 is KGHDR and CDR2 is SFDVKD. The V end was cut by 4 bases, the J end by 7 bases, with 16 bases between. The chain's CDR3 is CATSEIRGLTNEQFF. Here the CDR3 DNA reads TGTGCCACCAGTGAGATCAGGGGTTTGACAAATGAGCAGTTCTTC.

This clonotype was detected ten times or more. The rearrangement uses TRBV6-5 and TRBJ2-7; D may be TRBD2 (6 bases). The CDR3 covers 14 residues. Trimming left V 0 bases short and J 3 bases short, with 9 bases between. In germline, CDR1 is MNHEY, CDR2 SVGAGI. This CDR3 reads CASSYSRGNYEQYF. CDR3 in DNA: TGTGCCAGCAGTTACTCCCGCGGGAACTACGAGCAGTACTTC.

This clonotype was detected ten times or more. The rearrangement joins TRBV19 to TRBJ2-5; D is tentatively TRBD1 or TRBD2 (5 bases each). The CDR3 is 15 amino acids. Germline values: CDR1 LNHDA, CDR2 SQIVND (reference sequence). Trimming cost V 3 bases and J 5 bases, with 16 bases left between them. The CDR3 protein is CASSMTGTRGETQYF. The CDR3 region has the DNA TGTGCCAGTAGTATGACCGGGACCCGCGGGGAGACCCAGTACTTC.

This clonotype was recorded only once. This chain joins TRBV25-1 and TRBJ2-5; TRBD1 matches at 10 bases. The CDR3 spans 15 residues. Germline values: CDR1 MGHDK, CDR2 SYGVNS. Trimming removed 1 base from V and 3 bases from J; junction bases left unmatched: 2. In DNA form, the CDR3 reads TGTGCCAGCAGTGAATCCGGGACAGGGGAAGAGACCCAGTACTTC. Its translation is CASSESGTGEETQYF.

This clonotype was detected ten times or more. The V call is TRBV7-3, the J call TRBJ2-5; D gene ambiguous. The V gene's germline CDR1 is SGHTA and CDR2 FQGTGA. V lost 3 bases, J lost 5 bases, and 10 bases lay in between. The CDR3 extends over 13 amino acids. The CDR3, as DNA: TGTGCCAGCAGCTTGGACGCCAGGGAGACCCAGTACTTC. Translated: CASSLDARETQYF. Variable domain in full (rest from reference TRBV7-3 and TRBJ2-5): GAGVSQTPSNKVTEKGKYVELRCDPISGHTALYWYRQSLGQGPEFLIYFQGTGAADDSGLPNDRFFAVRPEGSVSTLKIQRTERGDSAVYLCASSLDARETQYFGPGTRLLVL.

The rearrangement uses TRBV19 and TRBJ2-2; tentatively, D is TRBD2 (6 bases). The CDR3 totals 15 residues. CDR1 is LNHDA and CDR2 is SQIVND in the germline V gene (reference sequence). V lost 5 bases to trimming and J lost 5 bases, with 15 bases between them. CDR3 DNA: TGTGCCAGTAGTTCAGGGCCTGGGGGGACCGGGGAGCTGTTTTTT. Translated: CASSSGPGGTGELFF.

This clonotype has more than one count but fewer than ten. This sequence joins TRBV12-3 or TRBV12-4 and TRBJ2-7; 8 nucleotides line up with TRBD2. The CDR3 spans 13 residues. V lost 7 bases to trimming and J lost 5 bases; unmatched junction nucleotides: 7. CDR3 DNA: TGTGCCAGCACCCGGGGGGGAACCCACGAGCAGTACTTC. It encodes CASTRGGTHEQYF.

This clonotype was recorded at least ten times. The V call is TRBV7-9, the J call TRBJ2-7; possibly TRBD1 for D (6 bases). CDR1 is SEHNR, CDR2 FQNEAQ, per germline (reference sequence). This CDR3 has 14 residues. Deletions cut 6 bases from V and 2 bases from J, with 14 bases between. The chain's CDR3 is CASSFNQGPYEQYF. The DNA of the CDR3 is TGTGCCAGCAGTTTCAATCAGGGGCCCTACGAGCAGTACTTC.

Many counts were recorded for this clonotype. The chain is built from TRBV2 and TRBJ1-2, with 7 bases matching TRBD1. The CDR3 sequence is 17 residues long. Unmatched junction bases numbered 9, after V lost 2 bases and J lost 0 bases. Germline lookup yields CDR1 SNHLY and CDR2 FYNNEI. The CDR3 sequence: CASSEPTGQQANYGYTF. The CDR3 DNA is TGTGCCAGCAGTGAACCTACGGGACAGCAAGCTAACTATGGCTACACCTTC.

This clonotype was recorded many times. The chain is built from TRBV20-1 and TRBJ2-3; 10 nucleotides match TRBD2. After removal of 5 bases from V and 2 bases from J, the junction contained 4 bases not matched to a gene. The CDR3 sequence is 14 residues long. CDR1 is DFQATT and CDR2 is SNEGSKA in the germline V gene (reference sequence). This chain's CDR3 is CSAPSGGATDTQYF. CDR3 sequence (DNA): TGCAGTGCTCCTAGCGGGGGAGCCACAGATACGCAGTATTTT.

Details on this clonotype: A much larger clone sits a single nucleotide away, making a read error possible. V usage is TRBV3-1 and J usage is TRBJ2-7, with no clear D. CDR1 is LGHDT, CDR2 YNNKEL, per germline (reference sequence). The CDR3 is 11 residues long. For the CDR3, the DNA is TGTGCCAGCAGCCACTCCTGCGAGCAGTACTTC. It yields the protein CASSHSCEQYF.

The chain carries TRBV19 and TRBJ2-7; D may correspond to TRBD1 or TRBD2 (5 bases each). This CDR3 comprises 16 residues. Germline assignment: CDR1 LNHDA and CDR2 SQIVND (reference sequence). Trimming removed 5 bases at V and 0 bases at J, with 17 bases between. The CDR3 here is CASSSERGSSSYEQYF. The CDR3 coding sequence is TGTGCCAGTAGTTCGGAGAGGGGTTCTAGCTCCTACGAGCAGTACTTC.